This TCR beta chain was sequenced during a study of OX40 agonist ivuxolimab in advanced cancers. Overall study context: Treatment of patients was with ivuxolimab, an agonistic anti-OX40 (CD134) antibody. Two cutaneous melanoma patients and one hepatocellular carcinoma patient, three in all, had partial responses. Study-wide findings and caveats: Expanded peripheral T cell antigen specificity was not determined.

TCRdb's table, derived via immunoSEQ multiplex PCR, lists solely in-frame clones and lacks some. The sample has tens of thousands of clones; approximately 85% are singletons. As for this clone: The antigen is unknown.

CDR1 is SGHRS, CDR2 YFSETQ, per germline. The length of the CDR3 is 15 residues. V dropped 3 bases and J dropped 3 bases, with 12 bases sitting between them. The sequences come from CD4+ or CD8+ T cells sorted from blood, collected in a trial of the OX40 agonist ivuxolimab. The sequence derives from an adult with an advanced solid tumor such as melanoma, head and neck, liver or kidney cancer. This chain links TRBV5-1 with TRBJ2-2; D may be TRBD1 (6 bases). In DNA form, the CDR3 reads TGCGCCAGCAGCTCACAGGGTTCTCACACCGGGGAGCTGTTTTTT. Amino acid sequence: CASSSQGSHTGELFF.